The source of this TCR beta chain is a study of breast tumors, draining lymph nodes, adjacent tissues (dated by TCRdb to 2016 to 2018). With respect to the entire study: In breast cancer patients, the study compared the TCR beta repertoires of tumor, adjacent nontumor tissue and axillary lymph nodes. In human breast cancer, the study set out to evaluate how tumor, surrounding tissue and draining lymph node repertoires relate to one another and whether T cells may move between these sites.

The sample holds many counts of this clonotype. Its antigen is unknown. Within one base of it there is no much larger clone, and no base qualities were kept. For sequencing, an Illumina HiSeq 2000 was employed. Multiplex PCR amplification was used to build the TCR beta chain libraries. High-throughput sequencing was used to analyze the amplified TCR beta chain products. The public reads were quality trimmed at Q25 with fastp and then assembled into clones with MiXCR by TCRdb, keeping productive beta chains. Rows with one shared CDR3 protein collapse into an entry with the most common genes and DNA. The sample includes about 230,000 distinct CDR3 sequences, with 32% observed a single time. Around 1.5% of the sample is taken by the ten largest. The CDR3, cysteine through phenylalanine, is 16 amino acids long. CDR3 DNA is the only sequence kept; it has 48 bases, read in frame from the first base. V lost 2 bases and J lost 6 bases, and the count of bases not matched to a germline gene is 13. CDR1 and CDR2, per the germline V gene, are SGHTA and FQGNSA.

The full study reports these points: T-cell repertoire diversity in tumors was found to be lower than in lymph nodes but higher than in nontumor tissue, and preferential V and J gene usage was observed. Rather than being directly demonstrated, the conclusion that tumor T cells originate in lymph nodes was presented as consistent with a hypothesis. The data were considered consistent with most tumor T cells being derived from the lymph node and subsequently expanding within tumor tissue. Tumor and nontumor tissue repertoires were significantly more similar in luminal-like than in basal-like breast cancer.

Lymph node samples came from the axillary draining lymph nodes of breast cancer patients. The TCR sequence derives from a female donor with breast cancer. Some clones in this sample may be carry-over from other donors' samples. Sequencing was carried out using axillary lymph node tissue. The chain is made from TRBV7-2 and TRBJ2-7, and 7 bases in between align with TRBD2. The nucleotides are TGTGCCAGCAGCTTACTATCCTCCAGCGGGAAACGCGAGCAGTACTTC. Its amino acids are CASSLLSSSGKREQYF.